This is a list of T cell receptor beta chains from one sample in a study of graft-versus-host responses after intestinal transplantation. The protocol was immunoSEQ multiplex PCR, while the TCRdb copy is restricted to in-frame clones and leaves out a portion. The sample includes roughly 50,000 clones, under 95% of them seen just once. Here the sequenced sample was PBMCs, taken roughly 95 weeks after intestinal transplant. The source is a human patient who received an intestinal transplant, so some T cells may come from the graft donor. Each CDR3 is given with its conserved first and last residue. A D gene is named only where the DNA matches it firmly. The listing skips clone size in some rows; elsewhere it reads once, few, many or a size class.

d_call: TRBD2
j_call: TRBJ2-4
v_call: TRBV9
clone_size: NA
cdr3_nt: TGTGCCAGCAGCGATTCTCCGGGACTAGCGGGGGTTGGGTCCGGCAAAAACATTCAGTACTTC
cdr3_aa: CASSDSPGLAGVGSGKNIQYF

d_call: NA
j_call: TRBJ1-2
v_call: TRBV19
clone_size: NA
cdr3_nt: TGTGCCAGTAGTTTTGGTAGGACGGTTGGCTATGGCTACACCTTC
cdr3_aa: CASSFGRTVGYGYTF

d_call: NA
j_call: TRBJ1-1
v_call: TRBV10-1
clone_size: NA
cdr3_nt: TGCGCCAGCGGACGGAACTTGAACACTGAAGCTTTCTTT
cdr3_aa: CASGRNLNTEAFF

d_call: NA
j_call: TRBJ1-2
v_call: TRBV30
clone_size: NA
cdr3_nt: TGTGCCTGGAGTCTTAGTTATGGCTACACCTTC
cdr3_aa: CAWSLSYGYTF

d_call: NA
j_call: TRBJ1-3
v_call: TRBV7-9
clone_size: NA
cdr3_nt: TGTGCCAGCAGCTTAGGACAGAACTCTGGAAACACCATATATTTT
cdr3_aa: CASSLGQNSGNTIYF

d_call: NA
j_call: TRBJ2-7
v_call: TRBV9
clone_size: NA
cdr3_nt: TGTGCCAGCAGCGCCTATACAGGGCAGCAGTACTTC
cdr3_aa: CASSAYTGQQYF

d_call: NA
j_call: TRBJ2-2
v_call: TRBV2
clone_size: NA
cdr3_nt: TGTGCCAGCTTTATACAGGGAAATACCGGGGAGCTGTTTTTT
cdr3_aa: CASFIQGNTGELFF

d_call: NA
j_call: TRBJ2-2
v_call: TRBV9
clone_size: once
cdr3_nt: TGTGCCAGCAGCGTAGGGGCGGTCCTGACTACTTCCACCGGGGAGCTGTTTTTT
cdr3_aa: CASSVGAVLTTSTGELFF

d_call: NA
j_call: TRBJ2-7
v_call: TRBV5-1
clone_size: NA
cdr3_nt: TGCGCCAGCAGCTATCCCTTATACGAGCAGTACTTC
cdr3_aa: CASSYPLYEQYF

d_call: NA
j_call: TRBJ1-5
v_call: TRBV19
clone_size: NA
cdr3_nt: TGTGCCAGTAAAGGGTCGGAGGACAATCAGCCCCAGCATTTT
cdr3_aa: CASKGSEDNQPQHF

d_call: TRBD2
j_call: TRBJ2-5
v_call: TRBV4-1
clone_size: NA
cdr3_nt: TGCGCCAGCAGCCAAGCCGGGGGGAACTCTAGGGAGACCCAGTACTTC
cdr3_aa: CASSQAGGNSRETQYF

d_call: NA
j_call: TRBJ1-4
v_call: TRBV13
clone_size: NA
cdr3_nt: TGTGCCAGCAGCTTCCACACGTCGAAACTTGCAACTAATGAAAAACTGTTTTTT
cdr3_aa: CASSFHTSKLATNEKLFF

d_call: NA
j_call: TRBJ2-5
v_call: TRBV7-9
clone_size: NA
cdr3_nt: TGTGCCAGCAGCTTAGAGGGGAAGACCCAGTACTTC
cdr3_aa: CASSLEGKTQYF

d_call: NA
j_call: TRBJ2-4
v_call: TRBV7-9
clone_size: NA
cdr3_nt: TGTGCCAGCAGCTTTGTGCCCCAGGGCCTAGCCAAAAACATTCAGTACTTC
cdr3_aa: CASSFVPQGLAKNIQYF

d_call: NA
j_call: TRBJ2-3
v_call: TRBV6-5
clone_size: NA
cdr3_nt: TGTGCCAGCAGTAAGGGGGCAGATACGCAGTATTTT
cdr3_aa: CASSKGADTQYF

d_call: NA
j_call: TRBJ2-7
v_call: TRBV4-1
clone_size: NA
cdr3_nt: TGCGCCAGCAGCCAAGTTTTAGGGGGATTTAGCTCCTACGAGCAGTACTTC
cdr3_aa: CASSQVLGGFSSYEQYF

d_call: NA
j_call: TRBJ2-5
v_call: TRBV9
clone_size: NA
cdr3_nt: TGTGCCAGCAGCGTAGGTCTAGCCGGAGAGACCCAGTACTTC
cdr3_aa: CASSVGLAGETQYF

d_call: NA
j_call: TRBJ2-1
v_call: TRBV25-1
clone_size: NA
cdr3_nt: TGTGCCAGCAGTCAGGGGACTCCCGGTCCGGACAATGAGCAGTTCTTC
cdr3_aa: CASSQGTPGPDNEQFF

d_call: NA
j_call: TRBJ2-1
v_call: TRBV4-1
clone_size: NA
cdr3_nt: TGCGCCAGCAGCCAAGGTTCGGGCTCATACAATGAGCAGTTCTTC
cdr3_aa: CASSQGSGSYNEQFF

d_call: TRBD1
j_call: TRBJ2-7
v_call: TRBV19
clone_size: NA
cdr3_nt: TGTGCCAGTAGTCCCGGACAGGGGCACTACGAGCAGTACTTC
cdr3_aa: CASSPGQGHYEQYF

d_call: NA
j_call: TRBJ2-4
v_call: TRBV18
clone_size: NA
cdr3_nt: TGTGCCAGCTCACCTGAAGGCCGACAGCCCAAAAACATTCAGTACTTC
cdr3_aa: CASSPEGRQPKNIQYF

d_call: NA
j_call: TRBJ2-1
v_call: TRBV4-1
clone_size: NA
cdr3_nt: TGCGCCAGCAGCCTCTACGACAGCTTTCAAGGGCAGTTCTTC
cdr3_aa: CASSLYDSFQGQFF

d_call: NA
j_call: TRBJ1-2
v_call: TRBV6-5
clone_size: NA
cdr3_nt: TGTGCCAGCAGTTATTCGGCCGTCGATAACTATGGCTACACCTTC
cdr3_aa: CASSYSAVDNYGYTF

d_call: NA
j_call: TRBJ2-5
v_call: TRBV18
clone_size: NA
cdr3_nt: TGTGCCAGCTCACCACCACAGGGTCGCGAGACCCAGTACTTC
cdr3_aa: CASSPPQGRETQYF

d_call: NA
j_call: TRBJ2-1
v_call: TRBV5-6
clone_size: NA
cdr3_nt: TGTGCCAGCAGCTTGAGTTCTTTGGGGGATGAGCAGTTCTTC
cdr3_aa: CASSLSSLGDEQFF